The 28 T cell receptor beta chains below were found in one sample sequenced in a study of T-cell reconstitution after alpha-beta-depleted transplantation in children. This sample's TCRbeta library carried unique molecular identifier barcodes. TCRdb re-analysed the PCR reads in MiXCR, keeping a single row per CDR3 protein. The repertoire holds a few hundred thousand distinct CDR3 sequences, about 8.8% seen once, with about 5.4% in the top ten. Sequencing used PBMCs from the stem cell graft donor, obtained from the stem cell graft. These receptors came from a human donor who donated a stem cell graft to a child with SCID.

The chain uses TRBV7-6 and TRBJ2-2; the match to TRBD2 covers 7 bases. CDR3 length equals 16 residues. Germline trimming cut 1 base from V and 3 bases from J; bases unmatched to any gene: 5. CDR1 and CDR2 (germline): SGHVS, FNYEAQ. CDR3: CASSLGDAGDTGELFF. The CDR3 bases are TGTGCCAGCAGCTTAGGAGACGCGGGGGACACCGGGGAGCTGTTTTTT. Looking up the rest from reference TRBV7-6 and TRBJ2-2 gives the full variable domain: GAGVSQSPRYKVTKRGQDVALRCDPISGHVSLYWYRQALGQGPEFLTYFNYEAQQDKSGLPNDRFSAERPEGSISTLTIQRTEQRDSAMYRCASSLGDAGDTGELFFGEGSRLTVL.

This clonotype has ten or more counts. The rearrangement joins TRBV5-1 to TRBJ2-5, with D unresolved. Trimming took 0 bases from V and 2 from J, leaving 14 bases between them. The CDR3 spans 16 residues. The germline gives CDR1 SGHRS, CDR2 YFSETQ. The CDR3 region has the DNA TGCGCCAGCAGCTTGGGCGGCAGCCGTTGGCAAGAGACCCAGTACTTC. Amino acid sequence: CASSLGGSRWQETQYF. The full variable domain, completed using reference TRBV5-1 and TRBJ2-5, is KAGVTQTPRYLIKTRGQQVTLSCSPISGHRSVSWYQQTPGQGLQFLFEYFSETQRNKGNFPGRFSGRQFSNSRSEMNVSTLELGDSALYLCASSLGGSRWQETQYFGPGTRLLVL.

This clonotype has more than one count but fewer than ten. The V call is TRBV4-1, the J call TRBJ2-3, with D perhaps matching TRBD1 (5 bases). Germline loops: CDR1 MGHRA, CDR2 YSYEKL. CDR3 size: 16 residues. V lost 1 base, J lost 2 bases, and 13 bases lay in between. CDR3 DNA sequence: TGCGCCAGCAGCCAAGGACAGCAAGGTTTCACAGATACGCAGTATTTT. This sequence encodes CASSQGQQGFTDTQYF.

The chain links TRBV20-1 to TRBJ1-2; D perhaps matches TRBD1 (6 bases). The CDR3 has 12 amino acids. The germline CDR1 and CDR2 sequences are DFQATT and SNEGSKA (reference sequence). Trimming pared 2 bases from V and 7 bases from J, leaving 11 bases between. CDR3 DNA: TGCAGTGCTAGATGGGGGGCGAGTGGCTACACCTTC. It encodes CSARWGASGYTF.

This clonotype was seen many times. The chain couples TRBV5-1 to TRBJ2-3, with TRBD2 matching over 7 bases. V shed 5 bases and J 3 bases; nucleotides not matched to a gene: 3. Germline loops: CDR1 SGHRS, CDR2 YFSETQ. This CDR3 contains 13 residues. The CDR3 nucleotides read TGCGCCAGCAGACGACTAGCAACAGATACGCAGTATTTT. Protein sequence: CASRRLATDTQYF.

At least ten counts were recorded for this clonotype. The junction does not match germline at one end; this may be a read error. This chain connects TRBV12-3 or TRBV12-4 to TRBJ1-1, with 9 bases fitting TRBD1. The CDR3 contains 16 residues. CDR3 loop: CASRLGLGQGTTEAFF. As DNA, the CDR3 is TGTGCCAGCAGATTAGGGTTGGGACAGGGTACCACTGAAGCTTTCTTT.

This clonotype has a count of ten or more. V usage is TRBV5-1 and J usage is TRBJ2-7, with D possibly being TRBD1 (6 bases). Germline CDR1 SGHRS, CDR2 YFSETQ. The V end lost 4 bases, the J end lost 0 bases, and 11 bases lay between the germline ends. This CDR3 contains 14 residues. The CDR3 loop is CASSPDSFSYEQYF. Written as DNA, the CDR3 is TGCGCCAGCAGCCCGGACAGTTTCTCCTACGAGCAGTACTTC. Based on the CDR3 plus reference TRBV5-1 and TRBJ2-7, the full variable domain is KAGVTQTPRYLIKTRGQQVTLSCSPISGHRSVSWYQQTPGQGLQFLFEYFSETQRNKGNFPGRFSGRQFSNSRSEMNVSTLELGDSALYLCASSPDSFSYEQYFGPGTRLTVT.

This clonotype was counted ten times or more. The chain uses TRBV27 and TRBJ1-2, with 11 bases lining up with TRBD1. V lost 3 bases, J lost 7 bases, and 4 bases stayed unmatched. The germline V gene encodes CDR1 MNHEY and CDR2 SMNVEV (reference sequence). The CDR3 consists of 14 residues. The CDR3 loop is CASSFRTGGVGYTF. The CDR3 bases are TGTGCCAGCAGTTTCAGGACAGGGGGCGTTGGCTACACCTTC.

This clonotype was detected ten times or more. V is TRBV20-1 and J is TRBJ2-7; TRBD2 might be the D (6 bases). Germline V CDR1 and CDR2: DFQATT, SNEGSKA (reference sequence). CDR3 length: 15 amino acids. V dropped 1 base and J dropped 5 bases, with 18 bases sitting between them. CDR3 in amino acids: CSARVLRGGVDEQYF. The DNA of the CDR3 is TGCAGTGCTAGAGTCCTGCGGGGCGGAGTCGACGAGCAGTACTTC.

This clonotype has at least ten counts. The chain employs TRBV15 and TRBJ2-5; no firm D call. Trimming stripped 3 bases from V and 5 bases from J, with 13 bases between. Germline-derived CDR1 and CDR2 are LNHNV and YYDKDF (reference sequence). The CDR3 sequence is 14 residues long. CDR3 DNA: TGTGCCACCAGCAGTCAGAGATCCCCTGAGACCCAGTACTTC. Translation: CATSSQRSPETQYF.

This clonotype was found many times. The rearrangement joins TRBV6-5 to TRBJ1-2, with D unresolved. The CDR3 has 15 residues. V dropped 6 bases and J dropped 0 bases, with 14 bases sitting between them. Germline V CDR1 and CDR2: MNHEY, SVGAGI. CDR3 amino acids: CASRPLITSNYGYTF. As DNA, the CDR3 is TGTGCCAGCAGGCCCCTGATCACCTCTAACTATGGCTACACCTTC.

This clonotype was counted between two and nine times. The V call is TRBV5-5, the J call TRBJ2-2, with D perhaps TRBD1 (6 bases). Germline CDR1 reads SGHKS; CDR2 reads YYEKEE (reference sequence). This CDR3 spans 15 amino acids. V lost 6 bases and J 3 bases, leaving 15 bases between the germline ends. This CDR3 is CASTPGDTYTGELFF. For the CDR3, the DNA is TGTGCCAGCACCCCTGGGGACACCTACACCGGGGAGCTGTTTTTT.

There are many counts of this clonotype. This chain links TRBV12-3 or TRBV12-4 with TRBJ1-1; no firm D call. Trimming stripped 5 bases from V and 4 bases from J, with 11 bases between. The CDR3 loop spans 13 amino acids. The CDR3 DNA reads TGTGCCAGCAGTGGACCGGGCCTCACTGAAGCTTTCTTT. Translated, it gives CASSGPGLTEAFF.

At least ten counts were recorded for this clonotype. This rearrangement joins TRBV12-3 or TRBV12-4 to TRBJ2-2, with D possibly being TRBD2 (6 bases). The CDR3 is made up of 15 amino acids. V was pared by 1 base and J by 3 bases, with 9 bases between. The CDR3 reads CASSLGLGDTGELFF. The CDR3 bases are TGTGCCAGCAGTTTAGGACTAGGGGACACCGGGGAGCTGTTTTTT.

As to this clonotype: Its ends do not fully match the called genes, so a read error is possible. The rearrangement links TRBV20-1 to TRBJ2-1; 7 bases align to TRBD2. This CDR3 comprises 17 residues. Per germline, CDR1 DFQATT and CDR2 SNEGSKA (reference sequence). The CDR3 nucleotides are TGCTGTGCTAGAGATCGGCTAGCGGCCAACTCCTACAATGAGCAGTTCTTC. Encoded protein: CCARDRLAANSYNEQFF.

A few counts support this clonotype. This sequence joins TRBV18 and TRBJ1-1; D remains ambiguous. From germline, CDR1 is KGHSH and CDR2 LQKENI. CDR3 length: 12 amino acids. The V gene lost 6 bases and the J gene lost 2 bases, with 7 bases spanning the gap. CDR3 nucleotides: TGTGCCAGCTCCCCCGATAACACTGAAGCTTTCTTT. Amino acid sequence: CASSPDNTEAFF.

This clonotype has a count of ten or more. V and J are TRBV20-1 and TRBJ1-1; 8 nucleotides line up with TRBD1. The CDR3 covers 14 residues. Per the germline V gene, CDR1 is DFQATT and CDR2 is SNEGSKA (reference sequence). J was trimmed by 4 bases and V by 3 bases; bases with no gene match: 7. The CDR3 reads CSARLTGVGTEAFF. The CDR3 DNA reads TGCAGTGCTAGGTTGACAGGGGTGGGCACTGAAGCTTTCTTT.

The chain carries TRBV12-3 or TRBV12-4 and TRBJ2-1; TRBD2 is a possible D gene (6 bases). The germline V and J ends were trimmed by 6 bases and 10 bases, with 22 bases remaining between them. CDR3 length equals 15 residues. CDR3 in DNA: TGTGCCAGCAGCCCAGGGTTGAGGGGCGCGGGAGAGCAGTTCTTC. Protein: CASSPGLRGAGEQFF.

This clonotype has at least ten counts. This chain links TRBV29-1 with TRBJ1-1; the match to TRBD1 covers 7 bases. V lost 7 bases and J lost 0; bases outside the gene matches: 5. The CDR3 covers 13 residues. Per the germline V gene, CDR1 is SQVTM and CDR2 is ANQGSEA. DNA for the CDR3: TGCAGCGGAGACAGGGCCATGAACACTGAAGCTTTCTTT. As protein: CSGDRAMNTEAFF.

This clonotype has at least ten counts. The chain employs TRBV7-7 and TRBJ2-5, with no clear D. V was cut by 3 bases and J by 2 bases, with 7 bases left in between. CDR3 length: 13 residues. Germline values: CDR1 SSHAT, CDR2 FNYEAQ (reference sequence). DNA of the CDR3: TGTGCCAGCAGCTTTGGCAATCAAGAGACCCAGTACTTC. It codes for CASSFGNQETQYF.

This clonotype has a count of ten or more. The rearrangement uses TRBV27 and TRBJ1-2; 8 bases line up with TRBD1. Germline V gene data show CDR1 as MNHEY and CDR2 as SMNVEV (reference sequence). The CDR3 runs to 15 residues. V shed 6 bases, J shed 2 bases, and the junction held 8 bases outside the gene matches. The CDR3 spells CASRTPTGANYGYTF. The DNA for the CDR3 is TGTGCCAGCAGAACCCCGACAGGGGCCAACTATGGCTACACCTTC.

This clonotype came up many times. V gene TRBV20-1 combines with J gene TRBJ1-2, with TRBD1 matching over 8 bases. The germline CDR1 and CDR2 sequences are DFQATT and SNEGSKA (reference sequence). CDR3 length: 16 amino acids. V lost 1 base, J lost 6 bases, and 13 bases stayed unmatched. DNA for the CDR3: TGCAGTGCTAGAGTCCCGTTAGACAGGGGAAAAGATGGCTACACCTTC. Protein sequence: CSARVPLDRGKDGYTF.

This clonotype was counted at least ten times. V gene TRBV20-1 combines with J gene TRBJ1-6; D may be TRBD1 (6 bases). V was cut by 0 bases and J by 0 bases, with 9 bases left in between. From germline, CDR1 is DFQATT and CDR2 SNEGSKA (reference sequence). The CDR3 contains 16 residues. The CDR3 sequence: CSARDDRSSYNSPLHF. The CDR3, as DNA: TGCAGTGCTAGAGACGACAGGAGCTCCTATAATTCACCCCTCCACTTT.

This clonotype was counted at least ten times. The rearrangement links TRBV6-1 to TRBJ1-4, with 7 bases aligning to TRBD1. V was pared by 3 bases and J by 7 bases, with 8 bases of the junction left unmatched. CDR3 size: 15 residues. Germline V gene sequence: CDR1 MNHNS, CDR2 SASEGT. The DNA of the CDR3 is TGTGCCAGCAGTGAGTGGACAGGCGTAGGTGAAAAACTGTTTTTT. Translation: CASSEWTGVGEKLFF.

This clonotype was counted at least ten times. The CDR3 spells CSARRGGDEQFF. The CDR3 bases are TGCAGTGCCAGGAGGGGAGGCGATGAGCAGTTCTTC. V gene TRBV20-1 combines with J gene TRBJ2-1, with TRBD2 as a possible D gene (6 bases). The germline V gene has CDR1 DFQATT and CDR2 SNEGSKA (reference sequence). There are 12 residues in the CDR3. Between the trimmed V and J ends, which lost 6 bases and 8 bases, there was a span of 14 bases.

This clonotype was seen ten or more times. This chain uses TRBV2 with TRBJ1-1, with TRBD1 matching 7 bases. This CDR3 is 15 amino acids long. Trimming took 6 bases from V and 1 from J; bases not matched to a gene: 8. Germline CDR1 and CDR2: SNHLY and FYNNEI. The CDR3 here is CASSTGVPQNTEAFF. CDR3 DNA sequence: TGTGCCAGCAGCACAGGGGTTCCCCAGAACACTGAAGCTTTCTTT.

In this sample, this clonotype turned up many times. The chain is built from TRBV7-8 and TRBJ2-2, with 10 nucleotides matching TRBD1. The germline CDR1 and CDR2 sequences are SGHVS and FQNEAQ. This CDR3 spans 17 amino acids. Losses at the gene ends were 2 bases for V and 3 bases for J; bases not matched to a gene: 6. In nucleotides, the CDR3 is TGTGCCAGCAGCTTACCAACCGGGACAGGGGACACCGGGGAGCTGTTTTTT. The encoded protein is CASSLPTGTGDTGELFF.

Many counts were recorded for this clonotype. The genes are TRBV5-1 and TRBJ2-1; 7 bases line up with TRBD1. The V gene end was trimmed by 4 bases and the J gene end by 4 bases; junction bases not matched to a gene: 11. Germline lookup yields CDR1 SGHRS and CDR2 YFSETQ. The CDR3 has 16 amino acids. CDR3 sequence (DNA): TGCGCCAGCAGCCTTTCGGGACAGAGCCTTTACAATGAGCAGTTCTTC. Its translation is CASSLSGQSLYNEQFF.